This T cell receptor beta chain was recovered during a study of shared clonotypes between healthy human individuals (dated by TCRdb to 2019 to 2021). Turning to the overall study: The cohort comprised a couple of women and a few men aged 18 to 49 years. To increase sequencing depth and limit assay-specific biases, TCR repertoire library preparation and sequencing were carried out by different laboratories using diverse techniques. To estimate repertoire size and how much clonotype sharing occurs between individuals, the study deeply sequenced the blood TCR repertoires of several healthy adults. Each donor's leukapheresis produced roughly between roughly 0.9 and 8.9 billion PBMCs. Per donor, three plates each were used for CD4 naive and CD4 memory, two for CD8 naive, and one for CD8 memory.

Note on this clone: No cognate antigen has been identified for it. Base-call qualities are not available, and no considerably larger clone is one nucleotide away.

On the study overall, not on this receptor specifically: Larger estimated clonotype richness was generally found for naive subsets than for memory subsets. Rarefaction of sorted-subset datasets indicated incomplete sequencing despite the large sequencing depth. Pairwise subsampling indicated that sequencing depth was expected to affect the degree of clonotype sharing among donors. Sharing across several donors was observed for approximately 5% of naive CD4, around 3.5% of naive CD8, 2.3% of memory CD4, and about 0.39% of memory CD8 clonotypes. Higher generation probabilities were observed for clonotypes shared by all four sorted-subset donors than for non-shared clonotypes. Because the study included a small number of donors, the genetic and exposure-history diversity represented was limited. Sampling was limited to blood, and TCR repertoires in tissue likely differ from TCR repertoires in blood.

TCR CDR3 regions were amplified from genomic DNA by multiplex PCR using the deep immunoSEQ assay. Extracted genomic DNA from each cell subset was distributed evenly across all wells of several immunoSEQ 96-well plates, and each plate was treated as a replicate. Each replicate PCR for sorted subsets received around 200 ng genomic DNA, equal to 30,000 or so T cell genomes. Purified libraries were measured with a Qubit 3.0 fluorometer, size-checked on a Bioanalyzer 2100, and measured again with the KAPA Library Quantification kit. Each immunoSEQ 96-well plate was sequenced on its own single-read 150-cycle Illumina NextSeq 550 flow cell. From the authors' description of their analysis: Because the immunoSEQ output included only junctional sequences and no quality scores, the filtering could not be the same as the filtering used for full-length reads. Sequences were annotated with PyIR, a Python wrapper for IgBLAST v1.9, and V/J genes and CDR3 were assigned using IMGT germline references. Reads were filtered out if the reads had weak V/J assignments (E-value above 1e-6), no CDR3, stop codons, out-of-frame junctions, or ambiguous translated residues. A V3J clonotype was defined by an identical inferred V gene, J gene, and CDR3 amino acid sequence. Percentage overlap between repertoires was calculated by dividing the number of shared unique clonotypes by the size of the smaller repertoire. Richness of each repertoire was evaluated using RTK rarefaction, the Chao1 estimator, and Recon v2.1 estimates of unobserved clonotypes. For all TCRbeta clonotypes obtained by the gDNA method from four donors, generation probabilities were computed with OLGA. Held by TCRdb, this immuneACCESS table contains in-frame sequences only and omits some clones. Under half of the omission traces to an unresolved V gene where checked; the cause of the rest is unknown. V, J and clone size are those of that table, while D and trimming were read from the DNA. For this sample the table gives 2,100,000 or so clones, of which approximately 94% were detected only once. Approximately 0.13% of the sample lies in the top ten.

The donors were healthy, HIV-negative adults who had no recently reported acute infections or vaccinations. All donors were Caucasian adults living in Nashville, Tennessee, USA. CD4+ T cells were enriched by magnetic negative selection, after which naive cells were positively selected on CD45RA and the negative fraction was taken as the memory subset. Blood was collected by leukapheresis, and PBMCs were isolated by Ficoll-Histopaque density gradient centrifugation and then cryopreserved in liquid nitrogen vapor phase. Analytical flow cytometry was used to check the purity and quantity of each magnetically sorted T cell population. Each sorted fraction had its genomic DNA isolated and then quantified by UV absorbance on a Nanodrop 2000c. Reading the germline V gene gives CDR1 SGHDT and CDR2 YYEEEE. Trimming accounts for 5 bases at V and 0 bases at J, while the number of junction bases matched to no gene is 10. Measured from the cysteine to the phenylalanine, the CDR3 is 19 residues long. Kept here is only the CDR3 DNA, which spans 57 bases and is read in frame from base 1.

This chain is built from TRBV5-6 and TRBJ2-3; the central 15 bases match TRBD2. The clonotype originates from a man aged 18-30 years in good health. Sequenced material: naive CD4+ T cells sorted from blood. In the paper's terms, the cell subset or site label means: CD45RA+ positively selected. The DNA reads as follows: TGTGCCAGCAGTGACTCGGGACTAGCGGGAGGTACTAGCACAGATACGCAGTATTTT. This gives the protein CASSDSGLAGGTSTDTQYF.